Following are 13 T cell receptor beta chains from one sample sequenced in a study of CD8+CD57+ T cells in acquired aplastic anemia. Profiles of TCR beta VDJ and CDR3 were generated from a genomic DNA template. TCRdb processed the reads anew with MiXCR; each CDR3 protein has one entry. The sample holds approximately 58,000 distinct CDR3 sequences; around 60% are singletons and the top ten take around 15%. An expansion of CD8+CD57+ cells by flow cytometry had been shown in patients chosen for sequencing. The sequencing sample was made of sorted CD4+, CD8+, or CD8+CD57+ T cells (not recorded which) from PBMCs. Receptors were obtained from a human donor with aplastic anemia.

The chain carries TRBV13 and TRBJ2-7, with 7 bases lining up with TRBD1. There are 15 residues in the CDR3. The germline CDR1 and CDR2 sequences are PRHDT and FYEKMQ (reference sequence). Trimming took 5 bases from V and 3 from J; bases not matched to a gene: 10. CDR3 in DNA: TGTGCCAGCAGCGTTGGTGAGGGACAGTACTACGAGCAGTACTTC. This gives the protein CASSVGEGQYYEQYF.

V and J are TRBV19 and TRBJ2-7; no firm D call. This CDR3 contains 11 residues. V lost 4 bases and J lost 2, with 3 bases in between. CDR1 and CDR2 (germline): LNHDA, SQIVND (reference sequence). In nucleotides, the CDR3 is TGTGCCAGTAGTAATACCTACGAGCAGTACTTC. It encodes CASSNTYEQYF.

This clonotype was seen repeatedly, ten times or more. The chain joins TRBV6-1 to TRBJ2-1, with 10 bases fitting TRBD1. The CDR3 contains 14 residues. J gave up 7 bases and V 7 bases, and 7 bases lay outside the gene matches. Germline CDR1 is MNHNS and CDR2 is SASEGT. The CDR3 loop is CASTPGQGVNEQFF. CDR3 in DNA: TGTGCCAGCACCCCCGGACAGGGGGTAAATGAGCAGTTCTTC.

This clonotype was seen only once. V gene TRBV15 combines with J gene TRBJ2-1; D is undetermined. Germline-derived CDR1 and CDR2 are LNHNV and YYDKDF (reference sequence). This CDR3 region has 13 residues. Trimming took off 8 bases at V and 5 bases at J, with 13 bases between the two ends. The CDR3 loop reads CATQLGRNNEQFF. CDR3 in DNA: TGTGCCACCCAACTCGGACGGAACAATGAGCAGTTCTTC.

This chain uses TRBV20-1 with TRBJ1-6; D not certain. Trimming shortened V by 6 bases and J by 5 bases, and 5 bases separated the two germline ends. Germline CDR1 reads DFQATT; CDR2 reads SNEGSKA (reference sequence). CDR3 length: 11 residues. CDR3 loop: CSASNNSPLHF. The CDR3, as DNA: TGCAGTGCCAGTAATAATTCACCCCTCCACTTT.

This clonotype ranks as medium-sized. This chain links TRBV29-1 with TRBJ1-1; D may be TRBD1 (5 bases). Germline loops: CDR1 SQVTM, CDR2 ANQGSEA. Trimming removed 6 bases from V and 4 bases from J, with 15 bases in between. This CDR3 region has 13 residues. The CDR3 DNA follows: TGCAGCGTGGGGGACCAACGGGGCACTGAAGCTTTCTTT. Translation gives CSVGDQRGTEAFF.

This clonotype was seen repeatedly, ten times or more. The chain employs TRBV20-1 and TRBJ2-7; the D is unclear. Trimming cost V 0 bases and J 4 bases, with 10 bases left between them. CDR3 length: 13 residues. Per germline, CDR1 DFQATT and CDR2 SNEGSKA (reference sequence). CDR3 loop: CSARDHRRYEQYF. In DNA form, the CDR3 reads TGCAGTGCTAGAGATCATCGGCGGTACGAGCAGTACTTC.

This chain uses TRBV24-1 with TRBJ2-3; D may be TRBD1 (6 bases). The CDR3 consists of 13 residues. The germline CDR1 and CDR2 sequences are KGHDR and SFDVKD. V lost 3 bases and J 9 bases, leaving 12 bases between the germline ends. CDR3 residues: CATSDSGQFTQYF. The CDR3 coding sequence is TGTGCCACCAGTGATAGTGGACAGTTCACGCAGTATTTT.

This chain uses TRBV29-1 with TRBJ2-1, with D perhaps matching TRBD2 (8 bases). CDR1 is SQVTM and CDR2 is ANQGSEA in the germline V gene. Trimming pared 3 bases from V and 6 bases from J, leaving 15 bases between. This CDR3 region has 14 residues. Written as DNA, the CDR3 is TGCAGCGTTGAGCGGGGGGACAGCATCAATGAGCAGTTCTTC. Its translation is CSVERGDSINEQFF.

This clonotype occurred a few times. This chain joins TRBV12-3 or TRBV12-4 and TRBJ2-5, with a possible D match to TRBD2 (6 bases). This CDR3 is built from 14 residues. The V gene lost 5 bases and the J gene lost 2 bases, with 12 bases spanning the gap. CDR3 amino acids: CASSLPTSQETQYF. The CDR3 nucleotides are TGTGCCAGCAGTCTCCCGACTAGTCAAGAGACCCAGTACTTC.

The chain is built from TRBV4-2 and TRBJ2-7, with D uncertain. V was trimmed by 2 bases and J by 1 base, leaving 12 bases between them. CDR3 length equals 15 residues. CDR1 and CDR2 from the germline V gene are LGHNA and YNFKEQ. The CDR3 coding sequence is TGTGCCAGCAGCCAACCTAGAGACCTTTCCTACGAGCAGTACTTC. Translating gives CASSQPRDLSYEQYF.

The table lists this clonotype with a count of one. The V and J genes are TRBV10-3 and TRBJ1-2; D may be TRBD1 (6 bases). CDR1 and CDR2 (germline): ENHRY, SYGVKD. V lost 2 bases and J 6 bases, leaving 10 bases between the germline ends. CDR3 length: 13 residues. The CDR3: CAISEVQGDGYTF. The CDR3 nucleotides are TGTGCCATCAGTGAGGTACAGGGTGATGGCTACACCTTC.

A note on this clonotype: An end of the junction does not agree with germline; a read error may underlie this. V gene TRBV11-2 combines with J gene TRBJ1-5, with unresolved D. Germline CDR1 and CDR2: SGHAT and FQNNGV. This CDR3 spans 15 amino acids. In nucleotides, the CDR3 is TGTGCCAGCAGCCGCACTAGTGACTACAATGAGCCCCAGCATTTT. It encodes CASSRTSDYNEPQHF. The full variable domain, in which reference TRBV11-2 and TRBJ1-5 provide the parts outside the CDR3, is EAGVAQSPRYKIIEKRQSVAFWCNPISGHATLYWYQQILGQGPKLLIQFQNNGVVDDSQLPKDRFSAERLKGVDSTLKIQPAKLEDSAVYLCASSRTSDYNEPQHFGDGTRLSIL.